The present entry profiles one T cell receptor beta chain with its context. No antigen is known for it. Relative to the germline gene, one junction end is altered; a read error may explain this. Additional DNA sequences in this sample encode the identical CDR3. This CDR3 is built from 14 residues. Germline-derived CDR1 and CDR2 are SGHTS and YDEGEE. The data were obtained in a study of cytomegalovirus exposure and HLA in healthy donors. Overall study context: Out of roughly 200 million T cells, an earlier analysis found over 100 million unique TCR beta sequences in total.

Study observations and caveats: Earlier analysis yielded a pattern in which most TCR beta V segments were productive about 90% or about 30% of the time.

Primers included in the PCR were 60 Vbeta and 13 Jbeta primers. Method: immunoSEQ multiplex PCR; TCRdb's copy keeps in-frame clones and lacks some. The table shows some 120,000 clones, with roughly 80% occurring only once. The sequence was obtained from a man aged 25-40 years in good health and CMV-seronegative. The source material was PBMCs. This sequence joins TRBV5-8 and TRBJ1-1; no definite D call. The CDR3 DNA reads TGCGCCAGCAGCTTGGAACAGAGCCGAACGAAAGCTTTCTTT. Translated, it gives CASSLEQSRTKAFF.